These 31 T cell receptor beta chains were all obtained from the same sample, sequenced in a study of beta chain features in type 1 diabetes. Their antigens are not known. Notes on the study in general: Shortening of TCRB CDR3s, moderate but significant, appeared in all four CD4+ subsets of Type 1 diabetes patients.

Isolated RNA was reverse transcribed in full, so expressed TCRB transcripts were sequenced. Assay: immunoSEQ multiplex PCR; the TCRdb copy retains only in-frame clones and omits some. The sample lists 300,000 to 350,000 clones, less than 15% seen once, with 0.015% in the top ten. Sequencing was carried out using naive CD4+ T cells from blood. Receptor source: a young woman with type 1 diabetes.

The chain couples TRBV5-1 to TRBJ2-2; weak D call: TRBD1 (5 bases). Looked up from germline, CDR1 is SGHRS and CDR2 is YFSETQ. CDR3 length equals 15 residues. V was shortened by 3 bases and J by 5 bases, with 14 bases between the two germline ends. CDR3 sequence reads: CASSSLPKGTGELFF. The CDR3 DNA follows: TGCGCCAGCAGCTCTCTACCCAAGGGGACCGGGGAGCTGTTTTTT.

J is TRBJ2-5 and V is TRBV5-1, with D maybe TRBD1 (5 bases). Trimming stripped 2 bases from V and 1 base from J, with 9 bases between. The CDR3 covers 14 residues. The germline V gene encodes CDR1 SGHRS and CDR2 YFSETQ. CDR3 region: CASSFRQIQETQYF. Written as DNA, the CDR3 is TGCGCCAGCAGCTTCCGACAGATCCAAGAGACCCAGTACTTC.

This clone appeared a single time. The chain is built from TRBV5-1 and TRBJ2-7; D is possibly TRBD1 (7 bases). CDR3 length equals 14 residues. Trimming removed 4 bases from V and 2 bases from J, with 13 bases in between. Germline values: CDR1 SGHRS, CDR2 YFSETQ. For the CDR3, the DNA is TGCGCCAGCAGCGCCCAGGGGGGTGCCTACGAGCAGTACTTC. Translated, it gives CASSAQGGAYEQYF.

The J gene is TRBJ2-1, the V gene TRBV9; 8 positions match TRBD2. After removal of 7 bases from V and 9 bases from J, the junction contained 12 bases not matched to a gene. CDR3 length equals 14 residues. Germline V gene data show CDR1 as SGDLS and CDR2 as YYNGEE. The CDR3: CASGGGRTWGEQFF. CDR3 DNA: TGTGCCAGCGGAGGCGGGAGGACCTGGGGTGAGCAGTTCTTC.

The chain carries TRBV19 and TRBJ2-5, with 7 positions matching TRBD1. The trim removed 5 bases at V and 9 bases at J, leaving 9 bases unmatched. This CDR3 has 13 residues. Germline CDR1 is LNHDA and CDR2 is SQIVND (reference sequence). CDR3 bases: TGTGCCAGTAGTGTATCCCGACAGGGTGCCCAGTACTTC. Its translation: CASSVSRQGAQYF.

J is TRBJ1-5 and V is TRBV30, with D possibly TRBD1 on 5 matching bases. CDR3 length equals 12 residues. CDR1 GTSNPN and CDR2 SVGIG come from the germline V gene (reference sequence). Trimming stripped 3 bases from V and 7 bases from J, with 10 bases between. The CDR3 region has the DNA TGTGCCTGGAGGTCCCAGGGCCAGCCCCAGCATTTT. It is translated as CAWRSQGQPQHF.

The chain recombines TRBV18 with TRBJ2-2, with a possible D match to TRBD2 (6 bases). CDR1 is KGHSH and CDR2 is LQKENI in the germline V gene. Trimming took off 3 bases at V and 1 base at J, with 9 bases between the two ends. This CDR3 has 15 amino acids. CDR3 bases: TGTGCCAGCTCACCCCGACTAGAGAACACCGGGGAGCTGTTTTTT. Amino acid sequence: CASSPRLENTGELFF.

The chain is built from TRBV27 and TRBJ2-7; possibly TRBD2 for D (5 bases). V lost 2 bases and J 1 base, leaving 6 bases between the germline ends. This CDR3 is 13 amino acids long. Germline V CDR1 and CDR2: MNHEY, SMNVEV (reference sequence). CDR3 in amino acids: CASSLRRSYEQYF. CDR3 DNA: TGTGCCAGCAGTTTAAGGAGGTCCTACGAGCAGTACTTC.

V usage is TRBV19 and J usage is TRBJ2-5; 15 nucleotides align to TRBD2. Germline CDR1 and CDR2: LNHDA and SQIVND (reference sequence). This CDR3 is built from 17 residues. V dropped 3 bases and J dropped 5; count of bases not matched to a gene: 7. CDR3 sequence (DNA): TGTGCCAGTAGTATTGGACTAGCGGGAGGGCCGGGGGAGACCCAGTACTTC. It encodes CASSIGLAGGPGETQYF.

The CDR3, as DNA: TGTGCCAGCAGCTCCTGGACTAGCGGGAGAGGTGGGGATACGCAGTATTTT. Its translation is CASSSWTSGRGGDTQYF. The chain employs TRBV7-9 and TRBJ2-3; 13 bases are a match to TRBD2. The length of the CDR3 is 17 residues. The V gene end was trimmed by 4 bases and the J gene end by 6 bases; junction bases not matched to a gene: 10. Germline values: CDR1 SEHNR, CDR2 FQNEAQ (reference sequence).

There are a few counts of this clone. This specimen includes other DNA sequences encoding the same CDR3. The chain is built from TRBV10-3 and TRBJ1-5; D is undetermined. Trimming removed 2 bases at V and 4 bases at J, with 9 bases between. The CDR3 has 14 amino acids. Per germline, CDR1 ENHRY and CDR2 SYGVKD. The CDR3 loop reads CAISEVRSNQPQHF. Here the CDR3 DNA reads TGTGCCATCAGTGAGGTACGGTCAAATCAGCCCCAGCATTTT.

The chain links TRBV30 to TRBJ1-2; D call uncertain. CDR1 and CDR2 from the germline V gene are GTSNPN and SVGIG (reference sequence). This CDR3 region has 15 residues. V was cut by 0 bases and J by 0 bases, with 11 bases left in between. The CDR3 nucleotides read TGTGCCTGGAGTGTACCGGGTGAAGCTAACTATGGCTACACCTTC. Its translation: CAWSVPGEANYGYTF.

This clone was seen a single time. J is TRBJ1-2 and V is TRBV6-5; D possibly corresponds to TRBD1 (5 bases). The V end lost 7 bases, the J end lost 7 bases, and 22 bases lay between the germline ends. Germline values: CDR1 MNHEY, CDR2 SVGAGI. This CDR3 comprises 15 residues. This CDR3 reads CASTPGEGRPGGYTF. CDR3 bases: TGTGCCAGCACCCCGGGGGAGGGCCGACCGGGTGGCTACACCTTC.

This clone was seen a handful of times. The gene calls are TRBV30 and TRBJ1-2; maybe TRBD1 (5 bases). The CDR3 is made up of 13 amino acids. Trimming shortened V by 3 bases and J by 7 bases, and 15 bases separated the two germline ends. Germline-derived CDR1 and CDR2 are GTSNPN and SVGIG (reference sequence). DNA of the CDR3: TGTGCCTGGAGGATGACAGCTGGCGGTGGCTACACCTTC. Translated: CAWRMTAGGGYTF.

The rearrangement links TRBV7-9 to TRBJ1-1; possible D gene TRBD1, 6 bases. The germline CDR1 and CDR2 sequences are SEHNR and FQNEAQ (reference sequence). The V gene lost 6 bases and the J gene lost 3 bases, with 17 bases spanning the gap. CDR3 length equals 15 residues. CDR3 protein: CASRFNRAQDTEAFF. DNA for the CDR3: TGTGCCAGCAGATTTAACAGGGCACAGGACACTGAAGCTTTCTTT. The full variable domain, its missing parts supplied by reference TRBV7-9 and TRBJ1-1, is DTGVSQNPRHKITKRGQNVTFRCDPISEHNRLYWYRQTLGQGPEFLTYFQNEAQLEKSRLLSDRFSAERPKGSFSTLEIQRTEQGDSAMYLCASRFNRAQDTEAFFGQGTRLTVV.

The chain employs TRBV27 and TRBJ1-2; D is possibly TRBD1 (6 bases). The CDR3 covers 13 residues. Germline values: CDR1 MNHEY, CDR2 SMNVEV (reference sequence). Between the trimmed V and J ends, which lost 6 bases and 5 bases, there was a span of 13 bases. CDR3: CASSGDRSYGYTF. The CDR3 DNA is TGTGCCAGCAGCGGCGACAGGTCTTATGGCTACACCTTC.

Concerning this clone itself: This CDR3 is also generated by other DNA sequences in the sample. This chain links TRBV18 with TRBJ2-1, with 11 bases matching TRBD1. J gave up 7 bases and V 3 bases, and 5 bases lay outside the gene matches. CDR3 length: 15 amino acids. Germline CDR1 KGHSH, CDR2 LQKENI. CDR3 sequence (DNA): TGTGCCAGCTCACCCGGGACAGGGGGTTGGAATGAGCAGTTCTTC. This sequence encodes CASSPGTGGWNEQFF.

This clone was seen a few times. CDR3 DNA: TGTGCCAGCTCACCAGCGGCTAACTATGGCTACACCTTC. Protein: CASSPAANYGYTF. The rearrangement links TRBV18 to TRBJ1-2; D remains ambiguous. V was cut by 2 bases and J by 0 bases, with 4 bases left in between. Germline assignment: CDR1 KGHSH and CDR2 LQKENI. This CDR3 has 13 amino acids.

This chain connects TRBV7-8 to TRBJ2-1; perhaps TRBD2 as D (7 bases). The V and J ends lost 5 bases and 5 bases respectively, with 19 bases between them. Germline V gene sequence: CDR1 SGHVS, CDR2 FQNEAQ. The CDR3 runs 16 residues. The CDR3 DNA sequence: TGTGCCAGCAGCACCAGTCTGGGGGGGCTAAACAATGAGCAGTTCTTC. This gives the protein CASSTSLGGLNNEQFF.

The chain links TRBV23-1 to TRBJ2-1; 7 bases are a match to TRBD2. TRBV23-1 is filed as an ORF, its function uncertain. J lost 0 bases, V lost 3 bases, and 11 bases had no gene match. There are 18 residues in the CDR3. The DNA for the CDR3 is TGCGCCAGCAGTCACCCCTACCCCCGGGACTACTCCTACAATGAGCAGTTCTTC. As protein: CASSHPYPRDYSYNEQFF.

The V and J genes are TRBV7-9 and TRBJ1-2, with TRBD1 as a possible D gene (5 bases). The V end was cut by 3 bases, the J end by 3 bases, with 5 bases between. Germline V CDR1 and CDR2: SEHNR, FQNEAQ (reference sequence). CDR3 length: 12 amino acids. CDR3 region: CASSFRDYGYTF. The CDR3, as DNA: TGTGCCAGCAGCTTCAGGGACTATGGCTACACCTTC.

CDR3 sequence reads: CASSSLQGANEQFF. The CDR3 bases are TGTGCCAGCAGCAGTCTACAGGGGGCGAATGAGCAGTTCTTC. The J gene is TRBJ2-1, the V gene TRBV25-1, with 9 bases identical to TRBD1. The germline V gene has CDR1 MGHDK and CDR2 SYGVNS. This CDR3 has 14 residues. The V gene end was trimmed by 6 bases and the J gene end by 7 bases; junction bases not matched to a gene: 7.

This clone was counted between two and nine times. The chain is built from TRBV9 and TRBJ2-2; D is perhaps TRBD2 (5 bases). V lost 0 bases to trimming and J lost 5 bases, with 8 bases between them. There are 14 residues in the CDR3. Germline V CDR1 and CDR2: SGDLS, YYNGEE. For the CDR3, the DNA is TGTGCCAGCAGCGTAGGTCTAGCAACCGGGGAGCTGTTTTTT. This codes for CASSVGLATGELFF.

The chain carries TRBV11-3 and TRBJ1-4, with TRBD1 as a possible D gene (5 bases). Trimming cost V 6 bases and J 0 bases, with 11 bases left between them. Germline V gives CDR1 SGHNT, CDR2 YENEEA. This CDR3 is built from 15 residues. The CDR3 is CASSRGGATNEKLFF. For the CDR3, the DNA is TGTGCCAGCAGTCGCGGGGGGGCAACTAATGAAAAACTGTTTTTT. Filled out from reference TRBV11-3 and TRBJ1-4, the complete variable domain reads EAGVVQSPRYKIIEKKQPVAFWCNPISGHNTLYWYLQNLGQGPELLIRYENEEAVDDSQLPKDRFSAERLKGVDSTLKIQPAELGDSAVYLCASSRGGATNEKLFFGSGTQLSVL.

This clone has just a few counts. J is TRBJ2-7 and V is TRBV30, with TRBD1 matching 10 bases. The CDR3 covers 14 residues. After removal of 4 bases from V and 4 bases from J, the junction contained 7 bases not matched to a gene. Per germline, CDR1 GTSNPN and CDR2 SVGIG (reference sequence). The CDR3 here is CAWTDRGYSYEQYF. The DNA of the CDR3 is TGTGCCTGGACGGACAGGGGGTACTCTTACGAGCAGTACTTC.

This clone showed up just a few times. The J gene is TRBJ2-1, the V gene TRBV4-2; TRBD2 might be the D (6 bases). Germline V lookup: CDR1 LGHNA, CDR2 YNFKEQ. The CDR3 is 15 residues long. V was cut by 4 bases and J by 4 bases, with 14 bases left in between. The CDR3 region has the DNA TGTGCCAGCAGCCCCGAAGCCCGGGGGTACAATGAGCAGTTCTTC. This codes for CASSPEARGYNEQFF.

This clone occurred a few times. Other nucleotide sequences from this sample produce the same CDR3. The chain employs TRBV9 and TRBJ1-1, with 7 nucleotides matching TRBD1. The V gene end was trimmed by 3 bases and the J gene end by 2 bases; junction bases not matched to a gene: 4. Per germline, CDR1 SGDLS and CDR2 YYNGEE. This CDR3 is built from 14 residues. The CDR3 reads CASSARTGNTEAFF. CDR3 DNA sequence: TGTGCCAGCAGCGCCCGGACAGGAAACACTGAAGCTTTCTTT.

This clone has ten or more counts. This sequence joins TRBV23-1 and TRBJ1-5, with TRBD1 matching over 7 bases. TRBV23-1 is an ORF, with its function uncertain. The V gene end was trimmed by 9 bases and the J gene end by 5 bases; junction bases not matched to a gene: 10. This CDR3 has 14 residues. The CDR3 nucleotides are TGCGCCAGGGACGACGACAGGGAATATCAGCCCCAGCATTTT. Protein: CARDDDREYQPQHF.

This clone was counted a few times. The rearrangement uses TRBV7-2 and TRBJ2-1; 11 nucleotides match TRBD2. V shed 4 bases, J shed 8 bases, and the junction held 10 bases outside the gene matches. CDR3 size: 16 residues. Germline V gene sequence: CDR1 SGHTA, CDR2 FQGNSA. The CDR3 spells CASSSGELAGVDEQFF. For the CDR3, the DNA is TGTGCCAGCAGCTCCGGGGAACTAGCGGGAGTGGATGAGCAGTTCTTC. The full variable domain, rest sourced from reference TRBV7-2 and TRBJ2-1, is GAGVSQSPSNKVTEKGKDVELRCDPISGHTALYWYRQSLGQGLEFLIYFQGNSAPDKSGLPSDRFSAERTGGSVSTLTIQRTQQEDSAVYLCASSSGELAGVDEQFFGPGTRLTVL.

The V call is TRBV19, the J call TRBJ1-4, with 8 bases lining up with TRBD1. Germline-derived CDR1 and CDR2 are LNHDA and SQIVND (reference sequence). J lost 11 bases, V lost 4 bases, and 9 bases had no gene match. This CDR3 spans 14 amino acids. The CDR3 DNA is TGTGCCAGTAGTACGGGGACAGGAGGCTGGAAACTGTTTTTT. Amino acids: CASSTGTGGWKLFF.

The table lists this clone with a few counts. The rearrangement joins TRBV7-9 to TRBJ2-6, with unresolved D. The CDR3 totals 14 residues. The V gene's germline CDR1 is SEHNR and CDR2 FQNEAQ (reference sequence). V lost 7 bases to trimming and J lost 1 base, with 8 bases between them. In DNA form, the CDR3 reads TGTGCCAGCATCGCGGTGTCTGGGGCCAACGTCCTGACTTTC. Protein: CASIAVSGANVLTF.